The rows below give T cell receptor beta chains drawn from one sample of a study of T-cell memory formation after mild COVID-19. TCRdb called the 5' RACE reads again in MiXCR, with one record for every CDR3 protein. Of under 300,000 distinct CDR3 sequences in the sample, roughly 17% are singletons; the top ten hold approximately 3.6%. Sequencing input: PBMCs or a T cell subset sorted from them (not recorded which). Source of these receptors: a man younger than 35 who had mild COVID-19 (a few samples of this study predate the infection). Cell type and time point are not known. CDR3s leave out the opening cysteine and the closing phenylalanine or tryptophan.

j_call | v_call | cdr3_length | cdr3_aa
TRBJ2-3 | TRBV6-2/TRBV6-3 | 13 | ASSYDGAGVGTQY
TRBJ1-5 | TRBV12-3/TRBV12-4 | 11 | ASRGQGDQPQH
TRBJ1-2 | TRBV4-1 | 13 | ASSQDGQGGHGYT
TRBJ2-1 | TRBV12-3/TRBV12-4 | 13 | ASSFQGSSYNEQF
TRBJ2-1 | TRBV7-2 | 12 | ASSSTGSNNEQF
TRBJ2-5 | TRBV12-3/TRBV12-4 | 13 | ASSGAGGRIETQY
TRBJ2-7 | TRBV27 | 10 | ASSITGEEQY
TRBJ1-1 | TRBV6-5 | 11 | ASSFQVNTEAF
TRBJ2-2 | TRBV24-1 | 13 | ATSDADRTAGELF
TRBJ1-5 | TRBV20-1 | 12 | SALSRDSNQPQH
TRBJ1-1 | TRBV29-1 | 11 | SVEEQGGTEAF
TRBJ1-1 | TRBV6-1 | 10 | ASRMGNTEAF
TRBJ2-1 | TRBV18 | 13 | ASSPPLRSYNEQF
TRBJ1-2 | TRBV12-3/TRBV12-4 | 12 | ASSLIPRVYGYT
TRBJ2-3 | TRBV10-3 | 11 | AARDLNTDTQY
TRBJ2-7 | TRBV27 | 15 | ASSSFGAGPEAYEQY
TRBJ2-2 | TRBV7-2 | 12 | ASSPGSGTGELF
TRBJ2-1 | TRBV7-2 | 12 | ASSLVTGDNEQF
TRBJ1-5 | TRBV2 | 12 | ASSRQGENQPQH
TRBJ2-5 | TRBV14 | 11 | ASSQYTGETQY
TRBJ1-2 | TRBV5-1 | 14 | ASSSYGGGGENGYT
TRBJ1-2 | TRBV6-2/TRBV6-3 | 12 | ASSQETWNYGYT
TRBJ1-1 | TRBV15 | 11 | ATSRDRGDEAF
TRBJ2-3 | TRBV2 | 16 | ASSDATGMSLSTDTQY
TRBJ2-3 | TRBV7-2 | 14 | ASSLERGGDTDTQY
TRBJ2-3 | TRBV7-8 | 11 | ASSPPRADTQY
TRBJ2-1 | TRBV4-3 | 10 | ASSRGAGEQF
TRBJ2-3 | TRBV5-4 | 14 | ASSRRQVSGTDTQY